This T cell receptor beta chain originates from a study of blood T cell repertoires in COVID-19. In the original workflow: Nucleated cell counts were estimated from reference gene primer amplification. Clones were read by immunoSEQ multiplex PCR, and TCRdb kept only the in-frame ones, dropping some. That table furnishes V, J and clone size, whereas the DNA furnished D and trimming. The data show hundreds of thousands of clones, roughly nine tenths seen once. The sequenced sample consisted of PBMCs or T cells enriched from blood (not recorded which). This TCR derives from a woman aged 18-35 years who had recovered from COVID-19.

The CDR3 DNA sequence: TGTGCCAGCAGCTTTCTACAGGGACAGTACACCGGGGAGCTGTTTTTT. This translates into CASSFLQGQYTGELFF. The J gene is TRBJ2-2, the V gene TRBV11-2; 7 bases agree with TRBD1. With V trimmed by 3 bases and J by 3 bases, 7 bases remained unmatched. Germline V gene sequence: CDR1 SGHAT, CDR2 FQNNGV. The CDR3 loop spans 16 amino acids.